This TCR beta chain originates from a study of cytomegalovirus exposure and HLA in healthy donors. Concerning this clone: Its antigen is undetermined.

Whole-study results and caveats: Some 150 TCR beta chains were listed as cytomegalovirus-associated. Association of a missense DCLRE1C variant with TCR beta V- and J-gene trimming was reported in a later analysis. Per published reports, the classifier diagnosed cytomegalovirus status with high specificity and sensitivity.

Vbeta (60) and Jbeta (13) primers were used in the PCR. Data came from immunoSEQ multiplex PCR; TCRdb stores just in-frame clones and leaves some out. The data hold about 160,000 clones, with 75% to 80% observed a single time. The receptor comes from a woman aged 40 to 49 in good health and CMV-seronegative. The sequenced sample was PBMCs.

The CDR3 nucleotides read TGCGCCAGCAGCTTGGAACAGCCAGAGAACACTGAAGCTTTCTTT. This translates into CASSLEQPENTEAFF. The chain combines TRBV5-1 with TRBJ1-1; D not certain. The CDR3 is 15 residues long. The germline V and J ends were trimmed by 0 bases and 1 base, with 10 bases remaining between them. Germline V gene data show CDR1 as SGHRS and CDR2 as YFSETQ. The full variable domain, its missing parts supplied by reference TRBV5-1 and TRBJ1-1, is KAGVTQTPRYLIKTRGQQVTLSCSPISGHRSVSWYQQTPGQGLQFLFEYFSETQRNKGNFPGRFSGRQFSNSRSEMNVSTLELGDSALYLCASSLEQPENTEAFFGQGTRLTVV.